The 32 T cell receptor beta chains below come from one sample, sequenced in a study of Graves' ophthalmopathy and Graves' hyperthyroidism. From RNA, the CDR3 regions of TCR beta chains were amplified and sequenced. An opening RT-PCR round employed HTBI primers and preceded a second-round multiplex PCR. A single record per CDR3 protein comes from TCRdb applying MiXCR to the multiplex PCR reads. There are roughly 350,000 distinct CDR3 sequences in the sample; about 15% occur only once, and around 2.4% lies in the top ten. Sequencing was done on a sample of peripheral blood. The source of these receptors is an adult woman with stable Graves' hyperthyroidism.

The rearrangement links TRBV11-2 to TRBJ2-2; 12 positions agree with TRBD2. This CDR3 is built from 17 residues. Germline assignment: CDR1 SGHAT and CDR2 FQNNGV. The ends lost 5 bases at V and 1 base at J; junction bases unmatched: 5. DNA of the CDR3: TGTGCCAGCAGCCCGGCGACTAGCGGGGGGAACACCGGGGAGCTGTTTTTT. It is translated as CASSPATSGGNTGELFF.

This clonotype has a count of ten or more. The rearrangement uses TRBV20-1 and TRBJ2-7; D may be TRBD1 or TRBD2 (6 bases each). From germline, CDR1 is DFQATT and CDR2 SNEGSKA (reference sequence). The length of the CDR3 is 14 residues. The V end lost 5 bases, the J end lost 1 base, and 15 bases lay between the germline ends. The CDR3 here is CSAGTVDRSYEQYF. CDR3 in DNA: TGCAGTGCTGGGACTGTAGACAGGTCCTACGAGCAGTACTTC.

This clonotype was found many times. The chain couples TRBV6-1 to TRBJ1-1; D is undetermined. Germline V CDR1 and CDR2: MNHNS, SASEGT. V was trimmed by 8 bases and J by 3 bases, leaving 10 bases between them. The CDR3 runs to 12 residues. The DNA of the CDR3 is TGTGCCAGCTACGACATGGACACTGAAGCTTTCTTT. Translating it yields CASYDMDTEAFF.

This clonotype occurred many times. V gene TRBV24-1 combines with J gene TRBJ2-2, with no clear D. V was clipped by 4 bases and J by 5 bases, with 4 bases between them. The CDR3 has 12 amino acids. Germline CDR1 reads KGHDR; CDR2 reads SFDVKD. CDR3 sequence (DNA): TGTGCCACCAGTGAACAGACCGGGGAGCTGTTTTTT. It yields the protein CATSEQTGELFF.

The rearrangement uses TRBV10-3 and TRBJ1-3; no reliable D call. Germline CDR1 is ENHRY and CDR2 is SYGVKD. The CDR3 runs 12 residues. Deletions cut 6 bases from V and 8 bases from J, with 11 bases between. The CDR3 coding sequence is TGTGCCATCAGGTCTCACGCGGACACCATATATTTT. It encodes CAIRSHADTIYF.

There are a few counts of this clonotype. This rearrangement joins TRBV29-1 to TRBJ1-2; tentatively, D is TRBD1 (5 bases). V was pared by 3 bases and J by 2 bases, with 10 bases between. The CDR3 totals 13 residues. Germline lookup yields CDR1 SQVTM and CDR2 ANQGSEA. The CDR3 loop is CSVEGELNYGYTF. The CDR3 DNA sequence: TGCAGCGTTGAGGGGGAATTGAACTATGGCTACACCTTC.

The table lists this clonotype with a few counts. J is TRBJ2-5 and V is TRBV5-1, with 10 bases matching TRBD1. The length of the CDR3 is 15 residues. The V segment lost 4 bases and the J segment 5 bases; nucleotides outside the gene matches: 8. CDR1 is SGHRS and CDR2 is YFSETQ in the germline V gene. CDR3 in amino acids: CASSQDRGLWETQYF. The DNA for the CDR3 is TGCGCCAGCAGCCAAGACAGGGGGCTGTGGGAGACCCAGTACTTC.

The rearrangement uses TRBV5-1 and TRBJ2-2; no firm D call. With 4 bases removed from V and 5 bases from J, the gap between germline ends came to 15 bases. Germline loops: CDR1 SGHRS, CDR2 YFSETQ. The CDR3 is 15 residues long. CDR3 residues: CASSGGRVETGELFF. CDR3 in DNA: TGCGCCAGCAGCGGTGGTAGGGTCGAAACCGGGGAGCTGTTTTTT.

This clonotype was found many times. The chain is built from TRBV12-3 or TRBV12-4 and TRBJ2-7; D may be TRBD2 (6 bases). This CDR3 contains 15 residues. The V end lost 3 bases, the J end lost 5 bases, and 17 bases lay between the germline ends. CDR3: CASSFPPVGGNEQYF. Here the CDR3 DNA reads TGTGCCAGCAGTTTTCCACCGGTCGGAGGGAACGAGCAGTACTTC.

This clonotype was recorded at least ten times. The chain joins TRBV2 to TRBJ2-7; D gene ambiguous. This CDR3 has 11 amino acids. Trimming shortened V by 7 bases and J by 9 bases, and 13 bases separated the two germline ends. The V gene's germline CDR1 is SNHLY and CDR2 FYNNEI. The CDR3 DNA reads as TGTGCCAGCAAAGAAGAAGACGGGCAGTACTTC. Encoded protein: CASKEEDGQYF.

This clonotype was counted many times. This sequence joins TRBV15 and TRBJ1-1, with D perhaps matching TRBD1 (5 bases). Deletions cut 5 bases from V and 0 bases from J, with 10 bases between. The CDR3 contains 14 residues. Germline V gene data show CDR1 as LNHNV and CDR2 as YYDKDF (reference sequence). The CDR3 loop is CATSGSGVNTEAFF. The CDR3 nucleotides are TGTGCCACCAGCGGCTCGGGGGTGAACACTGAAGCTTTCTTT.

This clonotype appeared many times. V usage is TRBV28 and J usage is TRBJ2-5, with a tentative D call TRBD2 (6 bases). The CDR3 sequence is 16 residues long. V was cut by 6 bases and J by 4 bases, with 21 bases left in between. Germline values: CDR1 MDHEN, CDR2 SYDVKM. This chain's CDR3 is CASSWGVGVVVETQYF. CDR3 nucleotides: TGTGCCAGCAGCTGGGGGGTGGGCGTCGTTGTAGAGACCCAGTACTTC.

The CDR3 sequence: CASSEAVDYEQYF. DNA of the CDR3: TGTGCCAGCAGTGAAGCAGTCGACTACGAGCAGTACTTC. The J gene is TRBJ2-7, the V gene TRBV6-1; D unclear. The germline V and J ends were trimmed by 0 bases and 3 bases, with 6 bases remaining between them. The V gene's germline CDR1 is MNHNS and CDR2 SASEGT. The CDR3 has 13 amino acids.

This clonotype was detected many times. The V call is TRBV30, the J call TRBJ1-2; no clear D. Germline V CDR1 and CDR2: GTSNPN, SVGIG (reference sequence). V gave up 3 bases and J gave up 2 bases, with 10 bases separating them. This CDR3 comprises 13 residues. CDR3 DNA sequence: TGTGCCTGGAGGACTAACTCGAACTATGGCTACACCTTC. This translates into CAWRTNSNYGYTF.

The rearrangement links TRBV6-2 or TRBV6-3 to TRBJ1-1; D uncertain. The CDR3 is made up of 13 amino acids. Between the trimmed V and J ends, which lost 4 bases and 4 bases, there was a span of 10 bases. The germline V gene has CDR1 MNHEY and CDR2 SVGEGT. DNA of the CDR3: TGTGCCAGCAGTTTAAGGGAAGTCACTGAAGCTTTCTTT. Translated, it gives CASSLREVTEAFF.

This chain joins TRBV2 and TRBJ1-5; D is unresolved. CDR1 and CDR2 (germline): SNHLY, FYNNEI. The CDR3 consists of 16 residues. V shed 1 base and J shed 4 bases, with 14 bases lying between them. CDR3 region: CASSEGLGSKNQPQHF. CDR3 coding DNA: TGTGCCAGCAGTGAAGGCTTGGGCAGCAAGAATCAGCCCCAGCATTTT.

This clonotype has a count of ten or more. The chain combines TRBV20-1 with TRBJ1-2; D is uncertain. Germline V CDR1 and CDR2: DFQATT, SNEGSKA (reference sequence). The V end was cut by 5 bases, the J end by 7 bases, with 14 bases between. This CDR3 spans 12 amino acids. CDR3 in DNA: TGCAGTGCTTCCCGCCCCGCGGGTGGCTACACCTTC. It encodes CSASRPAGGYTF.

The chain is built from TRBV7-2 and TRBJ1-1; the match to TRBD1 covers 7 bases. V shed 1 base, J shed 7 bases, and the junction held 3 bases outside the gene matches. The germline CDR1 and CDR2 sequences are SGHTA and FQGNSA. The CDR3 extends over 13 amino acids. The CDR3 sequence: CASSLGQGGEAFF. The CDR3 DNA is TGTGCCAGCAGCTTAGGGCAGGGGGGTGAAGCTTTCTTT.

In its sample, this clonotype was seen many times. The chain links TRBV12-3 or TRBV12-4 to TRBJ1-5, with a possible D match to TRBD1 (6 bases). Deletions cut 6 bases from V and 11 bases from J, with 23 bases between. The CDR3 sequence is 15 residues long. DNA of the CDR3: TGTGCCAGCAGCCGATCAGGGGCCATTGTAGGGTCCCAGCATTTT. Protein: CASSRSGAIVGSQHF.

This clonotype was seen repeatedly, ten times or more. This chain links TRBV15 with TRBJ2-4; no firm D call. Trimming stripped 0 bases from V and 2 bases from J, with 14 bases between. The V gene's germline CDR1 is LNHNV and CDR2 YYDKDF (reference sequence). There are 17 residues in the CDR3. As DNA, the CDR3 is TGTGCCACCAGCAGAGATGGGATAAGGTCATCCAAAAACATTCAGTACTTC. Translating gives CATSRDGIRSSKNIQYF.

The rearrangement joins TRBV19 to TRBJ1-5; 9 bases are a match to TRBD1. The V gene's germline CDR1 is LNHDA and CDR2 SQIVND (reference sequence). The length of the CDR3 is 16 residues. Losses at the gene ends were 5 bases for V and 3 bases for J; bases not matched to a gene: 8. CDR3 DNA: TGTGCCAGTAGTGCGCCGGGACAGGGATTCAATCAGCCCCAGCATTTT. It translates to CASSAPGQGFNQPQHF.

At least ten counts were recorded for this clonotype. The rearrangement uses TRBV7-8 and TRBJ1-5; D gene ambiguous. Germline V gene data show CDR1 as SGHVS and CDR2 as FQNEAQ. V lost 5 bases and J lost 7, with 9 bases in between. There are 12 residues in the CDR3. The CDR3: CASSQVGQPQHF. CDR3 in DNA: TGTGCCAGCAGCCAGGTAGGACAGCCCCAGCATTTT.

This clonotype has more than one count but fewer than ten. CDR3 amino acids: CASSPGEGTQYF. CDR3 nucleotides: TGTGCCAGCAGCCCCGGGGAGGGTACGCAGTATTTT. This chain links TRBV7-9 with TRBJ2-3; 7 positions match TRBD2. This CDR3 has 12 residues. Unmatched junction bases numbered 4, after V lost 5 bases and J lost 8 bases. CDR1 is SEHNR, CDR2 FQNEAQ, per germline (reference sequence).

In this sample, this clonotype turned up many times. The J gene is TRBJ2-7, the V gene TRBV11-1, with D maybe TRBD1 (5 bases). The CDR3 spans 14 residues. The V and J ends lost 4 bases and 2 bases respectively, with 12 bases between them. Germline CDR1 and CDR2: SGHAT and FQDESV (reference sequence). As DNA, the CDR3 is TGTGCCAGCAGCTCAGCCAGGGCTACCTACGAGCAGTACTTC. This encodes CASSSARATYEQYF.

This clonotype was seen ten or more times. V is TRBV15 and J is TRBJ2-7, with 10 positions matching TRBD2. V lost 0 bases and J lost 3; bases outside the gene matches: 2. Germline CDR1 is LNHNV and CDR2 is YYDKDF (reference sequence). The CDR3 loop spans 15 amino acids. Here the CDR3 DNA reads TGTGCCACCAGCAGAGATCTAGCGGGGGACTACGAGCAGTACTTC. Its protein product is CATSRDLAGDYEQYF.

Ten or more counts support this clonotype. This chain links TRBV25-1 with TRBJ1-3; D gene ambiguous. Trimming left V 7 bases short and J 3 bases short, with 13 bases between. CDR3 size: 14 residues. The germline V gene has CDR1 MGHDK and CDR2 SYGVNS. The chain's CDR3 is CASTSTRIGNTIYF. Here the CDR3 DNA reads TGTGCCAGCACTTCGACAAGGATTGGAAACACCATATATTTT.

This clonotype was counted many times. The chain joins TRBV2 to TRBJ2-7; 7 bases are shared with TRBD2. This CDR3 has 13 amino acids. Germline V gene data show CDR1 as SNHLY and CDR2 as FYNNEI. Germline trimming cut 7 bases from V and 0 bases from J; bases unmatched to any gene: 3. CDR3 sequence reads: CASMLAGSYEQYF. CDR3 coding DNA: TGTGCCAGCATGTTAGCGGGCTCCTACGAGCAGTACTTC.

This clonotype occurred many times. The chain couples TRBV12-3 or TRBV12-4 to TRBJ2-2; 12 bases agree with TRBD2. V shed 5 bases and J 3 bases; nucleotides not matched to a gene: 10. This CDR3 contains 18 residues. The chain's CDR3 is CASSPGLAGRTHTGELFF. The CDR3 DNA sequence: TGTGCCAGCAGTCCTGGACTAGCGGGAAGAACTCACACCGGGGAGCTGTTTTTT.

Many counts were recorded for this clonotype. This rearrangement joins TRBV5-1 to TRBJ2-7; D is unresolved. Trimming pared 4 bases from V and 0 bases from J, leaving 11 bases between. The germline gives CDR1 SGHRS, CDR2 YFSETQ. The CDR3 extends over 14 amino acids. CDR3 DNA sequence: TGCGCCAGCAGCCCGGGTCCGGTCTCCTACGAGCAGTACTTC. It translates to CASSPGPVSYEQYF.

The chain carries TRBV20-1 and TRBJ2-7; possible D gene TRBD1, 6 bases. The CDR3 covers 14 residues. CDR1 is DFQATT and CDR2 is SNEGSKA in the germline V gene (reference sequence). V was clipped by 4 bases and J by 3 bases, with 16 bases between them. This CDR3 reads CSAKQGRNFYEQYF. The CDR3 DNA is TGCAGTGCTAAACAGGGCAGGAACTTCTACGAGCAGTACTTC.

The rearrangement links TRBV28 to TRBJ2-2; 8 bases are shared with TRBD1. Trimming at V came to 3 bases and at J to 4 bases, leaving 4 bases not matched to a gene. CDR3 length: 15 amino acids. The germline CDR1 and CDR2 sequences are MDHEN and SYDVKM. The chain's CDR3 is CASSLPGTGTGELFF. The CDR3 DNA is TGTGCCAGCAGTTTGCCCGGGACAGGCACCGGGGAGCTGTTTTTT.

This clonotype occurred many times. V gene TRBV4-2 combines with J gene TRBJ1-1, with D uncertain. The V end lost 4 bases, the J end lost 1 base, and 19 bases lay between the germline ends. CDR1 and CDR2 (germline): LGHNA, YNFKEQ. The CDR3 runs 17 residues. Here the CDR3 reads CASSPPPEGRENTEAFF. CDR3 nucleotide sequence: TGTGCCAGCAGCCCCCCCCCCGAGGGCCGGGAGAACACTGAAGCTTTCTTT.